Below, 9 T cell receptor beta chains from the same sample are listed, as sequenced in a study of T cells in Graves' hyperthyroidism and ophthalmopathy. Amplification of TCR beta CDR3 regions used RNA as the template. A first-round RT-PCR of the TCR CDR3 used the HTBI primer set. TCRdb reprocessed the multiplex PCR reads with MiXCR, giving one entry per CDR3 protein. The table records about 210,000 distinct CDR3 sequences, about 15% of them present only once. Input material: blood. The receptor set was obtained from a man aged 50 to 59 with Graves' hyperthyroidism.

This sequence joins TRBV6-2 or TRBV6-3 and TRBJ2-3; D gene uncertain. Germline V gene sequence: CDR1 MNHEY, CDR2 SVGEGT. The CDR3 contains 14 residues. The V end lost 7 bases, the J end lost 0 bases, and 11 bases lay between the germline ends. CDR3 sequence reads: CASNWARSTDTQYF. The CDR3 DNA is TGTGCCAGCAATTGGGCTCGAAGCACAGATACGCAGTATTTT.

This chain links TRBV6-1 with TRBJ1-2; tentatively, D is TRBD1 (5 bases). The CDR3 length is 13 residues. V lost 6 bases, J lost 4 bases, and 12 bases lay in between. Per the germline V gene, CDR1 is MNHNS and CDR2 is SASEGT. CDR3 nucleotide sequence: TGTGCCAGCAGCGTACGGGGCCGCTATGGCTACACCTTC. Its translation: CASSVRGRYGYTF.

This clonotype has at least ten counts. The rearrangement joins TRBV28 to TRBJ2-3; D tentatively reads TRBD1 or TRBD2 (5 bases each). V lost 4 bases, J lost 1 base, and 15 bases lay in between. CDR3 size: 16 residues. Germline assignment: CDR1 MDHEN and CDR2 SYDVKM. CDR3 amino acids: CASSSPSGARTDTQYF. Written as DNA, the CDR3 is TGTGCCAGCAGTTCCCCCTCCGGGGCGCGCACAGATACGCAGTATTTT.

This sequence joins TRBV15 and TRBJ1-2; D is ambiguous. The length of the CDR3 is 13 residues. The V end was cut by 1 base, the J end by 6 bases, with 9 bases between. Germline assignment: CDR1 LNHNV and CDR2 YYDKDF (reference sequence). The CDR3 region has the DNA TGTGCCACCAGCAGAGGGACTGAGGATGGCTACACCTTC. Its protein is CATSRGTEDGYTF.

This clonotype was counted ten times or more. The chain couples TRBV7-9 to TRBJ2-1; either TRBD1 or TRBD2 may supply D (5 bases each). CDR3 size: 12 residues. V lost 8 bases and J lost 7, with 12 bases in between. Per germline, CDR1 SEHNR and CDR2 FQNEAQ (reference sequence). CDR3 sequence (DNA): TGTGCCAGCTCCAGAGGGGCGAATGAGCAGTTCTTC. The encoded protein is CASSRGANEQFF.

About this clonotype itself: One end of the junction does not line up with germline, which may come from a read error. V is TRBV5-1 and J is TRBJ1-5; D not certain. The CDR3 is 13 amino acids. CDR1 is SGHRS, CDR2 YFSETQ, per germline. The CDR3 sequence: CASSLARNRPQHF. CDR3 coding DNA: TGCGCCAGCAGCTTGGCCAGAAATCGGCCCCAGCATTTT.

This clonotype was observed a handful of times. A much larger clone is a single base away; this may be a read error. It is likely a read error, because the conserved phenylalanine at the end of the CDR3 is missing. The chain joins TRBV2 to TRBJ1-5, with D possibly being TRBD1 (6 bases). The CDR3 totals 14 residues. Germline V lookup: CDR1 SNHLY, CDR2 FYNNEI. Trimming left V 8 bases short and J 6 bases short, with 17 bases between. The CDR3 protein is CASQGREQSQPQHL. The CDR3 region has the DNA TGTGCCAGCCAGGGGCGGGAACAGAGTCAGCCCCAGCATCTT.

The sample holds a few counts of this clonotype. CDR3 nucleotides: TGTGCCAGTAGTACCGCCGTCGGGTCCTCCTACGAGCAGTACTTC. Protein product: CASSTAVGSSYEQYF. The chain links TRBV19 to TRBJ2-7; D is ambiguous. The germline V gene encodes CDR1 LNHDA and CDR2 SQIVND (reference sequence). Between the trimmed V and J ends, which lost 4 bases and 0 bases, there was a span of 13 bases. The CDR3 totals 15 residues.

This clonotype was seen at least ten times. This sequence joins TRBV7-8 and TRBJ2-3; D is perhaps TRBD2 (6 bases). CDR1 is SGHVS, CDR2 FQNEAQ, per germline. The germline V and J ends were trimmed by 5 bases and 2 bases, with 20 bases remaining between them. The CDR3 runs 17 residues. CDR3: CASSRPGQGGPTDTQYF. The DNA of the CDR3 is TGTGCCAGCAGCCGCCCGGGGCAGGGAGGACCCACAGATACGCAGTATTTT.